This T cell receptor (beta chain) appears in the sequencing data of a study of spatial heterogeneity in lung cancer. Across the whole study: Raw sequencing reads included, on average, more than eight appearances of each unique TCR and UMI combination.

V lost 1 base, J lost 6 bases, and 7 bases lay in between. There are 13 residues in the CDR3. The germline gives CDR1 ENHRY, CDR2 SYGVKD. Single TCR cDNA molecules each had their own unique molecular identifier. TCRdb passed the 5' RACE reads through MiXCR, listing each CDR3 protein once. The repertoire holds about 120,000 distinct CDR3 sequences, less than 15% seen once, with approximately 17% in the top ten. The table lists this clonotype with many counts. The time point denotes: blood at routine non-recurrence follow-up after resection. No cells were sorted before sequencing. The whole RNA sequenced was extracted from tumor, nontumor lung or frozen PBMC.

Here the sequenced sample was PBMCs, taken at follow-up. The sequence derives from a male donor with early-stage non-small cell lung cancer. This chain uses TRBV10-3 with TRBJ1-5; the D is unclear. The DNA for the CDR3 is TGTGCCATCAGTGAGTTCAGTGGTCAGCCCCAGCATTTT. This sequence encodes CAISEFSGQPQHF.